This passage covers 19 T cell receptor beta chains from one sample sequenced in a study of CD8 T cells in Susac syndrome (dated by TCRdb to between 2019 and 2020). Receptors were amplified or captured by the immunoSEQ multiplex PCR assay. RNA was extracted using the RNeasy kit, and roughly 0.5 to 1 microgram was reverse transcribed with random hexamers. Using fastp at Q25 and MiXCR, TCRdb reprocessed the public reads and kept productive beta chains. When rows share a CDR3 protein, they turn into one entry using the most common DNA and genes. This sample is represented by about 400,000 distinct CDR3 sequences; roughly 85% of them were singletons. The ten largest clones capture more than 0.09% of the sample. The sequenced material came from CD8+ T cells from PBMCs. These receptors were obtained from a human donor with multiple sclerosis.

The CDR3 DNA follows: TGTGCCAGCAGTTTATACCTTAACACCGGGGAGCTGTTTTTT. This translates into CASSLYLNTGELFF. V gene TRBV12-3 or TRBV12-4 combines with J gene TRBJ2-2; D is unresolved. The CDR3 is 14 residues long. Deletions cut 2 bases from V and 2 bases from J, with 6 bases between.

This chain joins TRBV2 and TRBJ2-7; D remains ambiguous. Deletions cut 8 bases from V and 7 bases from J, with 18 bases between. This CDR3 is built from 13 residues. CDR1 and CDR2 from the germline V gene are SNHLY and FYNNEI. CDR3 DNA: TGTGCCAGCTCGGATGTGGTGACGGAGGAGCAGTACTTC. Amino acid sequence: CASSDVVTEEQYF.

The rearrangement links TRBV7-9 to TRBJ2-1; D assignment may be TRBD1 or TRBD2 (5 bases each). Germline CDR1 and CDR2: SEHNR and FQNEAQ (reference sequence). The CDR3 is 12 amino acids. Trimming took off 3 bases at V and 9 bases at J, with 9 bases between the two ends. The CDR3 sequence is CASSFGGVEQFF. The CDR3 DNA follows: TGTGCCAGCAGCTTTGGGGGAGTTGAGCAGTTCTTC.

V and J are TRBV20-1 and TRBJ1-2; D gene unclear. This CDR3 has 13 residues. The V gene's germline CDR1 is DFQATT and CDR2 SNEGSKA (reference sequence). The germline V and J ends were trimmed by 1 base and 7 bases, with 13 bases remaining between them. This chain's CDR3 is CSARVEAMGGYTF. The CDR3 nucleotides are TGCAGTGCTAGAGTGGAGGCAATGGGTGGCTACACCTTC.

A remark on this clonotype: The junction departs from the called germline gene at one end, perhaps through a read error. This sequence joins TRBV12-3 or TRBV12-4 and TRBJ2-7; 11 bases map to TRBD2. This CDR3 contains 16 residues. The CDR3 region is CASSPGTSGGTYEQYF. The CDR3 DNA is TGTGCCAGCAGCCCCGGGACTAGCGGAGGGACCTACGAGCAGTATTTC.

This sequence joins TRBV30 and TRBJ1-5; D is perhaps TRBD1 (5 bases). Trimming cost V 1 base and J 2 bases, with 18 bases left between them. Germline V lookup: CDR1 GTSNPN, CDR2 SVGIG (reference sequence). This CDR3 has 17 amino acids. The CDR3 sequence is CAWSARWGEKGNQPQHF. The DNA for the CDR3 is TGTGCCTGGAGTGCCCGATGGGGGGAGAAGGGCAATCAGCCCCAGCATTTT.

The V gene is TRBV4-1, the J gene TRBJ1-2; D call uncertain. The V and J ends lost 2 bases and 5 bases respectively, with 6 bases between them. The CDR3 loop spans 12 amino acids. Germline V gives CDR1 MGHRA, CDR2 YSYEKL. CDR3 DNA: TGCGCCAGCAGCCAAAGGGAGTATGGCTACACCTTC. It encodes CASSQREYGYTF.

V and J are TRBV5-4 and TRBJ1-4; D remains unclear. This CDR3 is 16 amino acids long. Germline lookup yields CDR1 SGHNT and CDR2 YYREEE (reference sequence). The ends were cut back, 4 bases at V and 3 bases at J, with 16 bases in the middle. CDR3 in amino acids: CASSPSLYEANEKLFF. CDR3 DNA sequence: TGTGCCAGCAGCCCCTCTCTATATGAGGCTAATGAAAAACTGTTTTTT.

This clonotype was counted a few times. The V call is TRBV25-1, the J call TRBJ1-1, with TRBD1 as a possible D gene (6 bases). Germline assignment: CDR1 MGHDK and CDR2 SYGVNS. This CDR3 region has 12 residues. V shed 1 base and J shed 10 bases, with 10 bases lying between them. CDR3 loop: CASSESGRGAFF. DNA of the CDR3: TGTGCCAGCAGTGAATCTGGCAGGGGAGCTTTCTTT.

The V and J genes are TRBV5-1 and TRBJ2-3, with TRBD2 matching over 8 bases. Germline lookup yields CDR1 SGHRS and CDR2 YFSETQ. This CDR3 comprises 19 residues. V dropped 3 bases and J dropped 0; count of bases not matched to a gene: 15. In DNA form, the CDR3 reads TGCGCCAGCAGCTACACCGGGACTAGTGCCCAGGATAGCACAGATACGCAGTATTTT. Its translation is CASSYTGTSAQDSTDTQYF.

The genes are TRBV9 and TRBJ2-7; 10 bases agree with TRBD1. This CDR3 comprises 15 residues. From germline, CDR1 is SGDLS and CDR2 YYNGEE. Germline trimming cut 0 bases from V and 2 bases from J; bases unmatched to any gene: 2. The CDR3 DNA is TGTGCCAGCAGCGTAGGGGACAGGGGAACCTACGAGCAGTACTTC. Protein: CASSVGDRGTYEQYF.

This chain joins TRBV20-1 and TRBJ2-7; 7 positions match TRBD1. V gave up 6 bases and J gave up 3 bases; unmatched junction bases: 11. This CDR3 spans 14 amino acids. The germline V gene has CDR1 DFQATT and CDR2 SNEGSKA (reference sequence). The CDR3 DNA is TGCAGTGCCACAGACCGGGACAGTCGCTACGAGCAGTACTTC. Its protein is CSATDRDSRYEQYF.

This clonotype was recorded once. The rearrangement links TRBV14 to TRBJ1-2; D is possibly TRBD1 (5 bases). V lost 4 bases and J 7 bases, leaving 10 bases between the germline ends. This CDR3 is built from 12 residues. Germline CDR1 is SGHDN and CDR2 is FVKESK. CDR3 residues: CASSLQAGGYTF. CDR3 DNA: TGTGCCAGCAGCCTACAGGCGGGTGGCTACACCTTC.

The J gene is TRBJ2-3, the V gene TRBV20-1; the match to TRBD1 covers 7 bases. Trimming removed 5 bases from V and 1 base from J; junction bases left unmatched: 3. The V gene's germline CDR1 is DFQATT and CDR2 SNEGSKA (reference sequence). The CDR3 has 13 amino acids. CDR3 sequence reads: CSAFTGGTDTQYF. CDR3 bases: TGCAGTGCTTTCACAGGGGGCACAGATACGCAGTATTTT.

The chain joins TRBV18 to TRBJ1-4, with D unresolved. CDR3 length equals 15 residues. The ends were cut back, 3 bases at V and 8 bases at J, with 16 bases in the middle. The germline CDR1 and CDR2 sequences are KGHSH and LQKENI. CDR3 protein: CASSPPFYEREKLFF. The CDR3, as DNA: TGTGCCAGCTCACCCCCCTTTTACGAGAGGGAAAAACTGTTTTTT.

The rearrangement joins TRBV30 to TRBJ1-2; the D gene is possibly TRBD1 (6 bases). Trimming cost V 8 bases and J 8 bases, with 12 bases left between them. The CDR3 sequence is 10 residues long. Per germline, CDR1 GTSNPN and CDR2 SVGIG (reference sequence). This CDR3 is CAVYRVGYTF. CDR3 sequence (DNA): TGTGCCGTCTACAGGGTCGGCTACACCTTC.

This chain uses TRBV7-9 with TRBJ2-5, with a weak D call TRBD2 (6 bases). Germline V CDR1 and CDR2: SEHNR, FQNEAQ (reference sequence). This CDR3 comprises 17 residues. The V gene lost 4 bases and the J gene lost 4 bases, with 22 bases spanning the gap. Here the CDR3 reads CASSSHLGTPDGETQYF. The CDR3 nucleotides read TGTGCCAGCAGCTCCCACCTGGGGACTCCCGACGGAGAGACCCAGTACTTC.

This CDR3 is CAIGLGGSYNEQFF. The CDR3 coding sequence is TGTGCCATCGGCCTCGGGGGGTCCTACAATGAGCAGTTCTTC. The gene calls are TRBV10-3 and TRBJ2-1; TRBD2 agrees at 7 bases. J gave up 1 base and V 8 bases, and 5 bases lay outside the gene matches. CDR1 and CDR2 (germline): ENHRY, SYGVKD. This CDR3 spans 14 amino acids.

This clonotype was counted once. The chain combines TRBV5-1 with TRBJ1-2; 9 positions agree with TRBD1. The CDR3 spans 13 residues. The germline V gene encodes CDR1 SGHRS and CDR2 YFSETQ. V was pared by 2 bases and J by 6 bases, with 2 bases of the junction left unmatched. The CDR3 protein is CASSFTGGHGYTF. The CDR3 region has the DNA TGCGCCAGCAGCTTCACAGGGGGCCATGGCTACACCTTC.